These 3 T cell receptor beta chains share one sample of origin, sequenced in a study of blood T cell repertoires in COVID-19 (dated by TCRdb to 2020 to 2022). The library was built by means of the immunoSEQ multiplex PCR assay. The table was pulled from immuneACCESS by TCRdb, which kept in-frame rearrangements only. Such tables lose some clones; where checked, under half of the loss comes from unresolved V genes, and the rest has no known cause. This sample is represented by nearly 350,000 clones; about 86% of them were singletons. Together, the top ten hold 2.5% to 3.5% of the sample. The sequencing input was peripheral blood. These receptors were obtained from a young man with active or convalescent COVID-19.

The J gene is TRBJ2-4, the V gene TRBV7-2; a weak D match, TRBD2 (5 bases). This CDR3 is 12 amino acids long. CDR1 is SGHTA, CDR2 FQGNSA, per germline. Trimming pared 5 bases from V and 9 bases from J, leaving 11 bases between. As DNA, the CDR3 is TGTGCCAGCAGCCTTATCCGGGGCATTCAGTACTTC. Translation: CASSLIRGIQYF. The whole variable domain, filled in from reference TRBV7-2 and TRBJ2-4, reads GAGVSQSPSNKVTEKGKDVELRCDPISGHTALYWYRQSLGQGLEFLIYFQGNSAPDKSGLPSDRFSAERTGGSVSTLTIQRTQQEDSAVYLCASSLIRGIQYFGAGTRLSVL.

The CDR3, as DNA: TGTGCCAGCCGGACTAGCGGGAGTTTTTTTGAGCAGTTCTTC. It is translated as CASRTSGSFFEQFF. The gene calls are TRBV2 and TRBJ2-1, with TRBD2 identical over 13 bases. The CDR3 length is 14 residues. The germline V gene has CDR1 SNHLY and CDR2 FYNNEI. J was trimmed by 9 bases and V by 8 bases; bases with no gene match: 7.

V and J are TRBV12-2 and TRBJ1-1; no DNA check was done on the table's D call, TRBD1. TRBV12-2 has pseudogene status. There are 17 residues in the CDR3. CDR3 nucleotides: TGTGCAAGTCGCTTAGCGCAGGGGGTCGGTATGAACACTGAAGCTTTCTTT. This translates into CASRLAQGVGMNTEAFF.